The 30 T cell receptor beta chains below were found in one sample sequenced in a study of prognosis after radiotherapy for stage I lung cancer. TCR beta CDR3 was amplified from genomic DNA by two-round multiplex PCR. Gene-specific TRBV and TRBJ primers were used in PCR round one. TCRdb redid the calling of the multiplex PCR reads with MiXCR, one entry per CDR3 protein. Altogether 30,000 to 35,000 distinct CDR3 sequences are present, about half being singletons, with the ten largest covering approximately 17%. Material: PBMCs, obtained before or after stereotactic body radiation therapy (not recorded which). The receptors derive from a donor aged 50 or older with non-small cell lung cancer.

This clonotype is medium-sized. The chain uses TRBV28 and TRBJ2-7, with TRBD1 matching over 10 bases. J was trimmed by 4 bases and V by 5 bases; bases with no gene match: 8. The germline CDR1 and CDR2 sequences are MDHEN and SYDVKM. The CDR3 runs 15 residues. The CDR3: CASSRPGQGSYEQYF. The CDR3 nucleotides read TGTGCCAGCAGTCGACCGGGACAGGGGTCATACGAGCAGTACTTC.

In its sample, this clonotype was seen many times. V is TRBV5-1 and J is TRBJ2-3, with D unclear. With 4 bases removed from V and 5 bases from J, the gap between germline ends came to 11 bases. Germline V CDR1 and CDR2: SGHRS, YFSETQ. CDR3 length equals 13 residues. The CDR3: CASSMGREDTQYF. The CDR3 coding sequence is TGCGCCAGCAGCATGGGCAGAGAAGATACGCAGTATTTT.

This clonotype was detected many times. Given a much more abundant clone one base away, this may be a read error. The chain carries TRBV12-3 or TRBV12-4 and TRBJ2-7; D is ambiguous. The CDR3 extends over 13 amino acids. Trimming pared 6 bases from V and 5 bases from J, leaving 14 bases between. The CDR3 loop reads CASSPNGWNEQYF. CDR3 in DNA: TGTGCCAGCAGCCCCAACGGGTGGAACGAGCAGTACTTC.

This clonotype occurred many times. V and J are TRBV6-1 and TRBJ1-5, with TRBD1 identical over 12 bases. The V gene's germline CDR1 is MNHNS and CDR2 SASEGT. The CDR3 contains 16 residues. Trimming took 5 bases from V and 7 from J; bases not matched to a gene: 9. The CDR3 sequence: CASSPAGTGGIQPQHF. The DNA of the CDR3 is TGTGCCAGCAGTCCAGCCGGGACAGGGGGCATACAGCCCCAGCATTTT.

This clonotype was seen only a few times. The chain has TRBV6-2 or TRBV6-3 and TRBJ2-3, with 9 nucleotides matching TRBD2. Germline trimming cut 5 bases from V and 1 base from J; bases unmatched to any gene: 1. The CDR3 spans 14 residues. Germline CDR1 is MNHEY and CDR2 is SVGEGT. CDR3 nucleotide sequence: TGTGCCAGCAGTAGGACTAGCGGCACAGATACGCAGTATTTT. Protein: CASSRTSGTDTQYF.

The chain joins TRBV6-1 to TRBJ2-1; 15 bases agree with TRBD2. The trim removed 8 bases at V and 15 bases at J, leaving 23 bases unmatched. This CDR3 comprises 18 residues. Looked up from germline, CDR1 is MNHNS and CDR2 is SASEGT. CDR3 DNA sequence: TGTGCCAGCGGGATACCACAGGGCCGGACTAGCGGGAGGGCCGCGCGGTTCTTC. This translates into CASGIPQGRTSGRAARFF.

This clonotype was picked up many times. The rearrangement uses TRBV5-5 and TRBJ2-1; no clear D gene. V dropped 0 bases and J dropped 4 bases, with 5 bases sitting between them. From germline, CDR1 is SGHKS and CDR2 YYEKEE (reference sequence). CDR3 length: 13 amino acids. The CDR3 protein is CASSLDTYNEQFF. The CDR3 nucleotides read TGTGCCAGCAGCTTGGACACTTACAATGAGCAGTTCTTC.

The CDR3 loop reads CASSLGVGTGANVLTF. In nucleotides, the CDR3 is TGTGCCAGCAGCCTTGGGGTTGGGACTGGGGCCAACGTCCTGACTTTC. The rearrangement uses TRBV7-3 and TRBJ2-6; D remains ambiguous. Germline lookup yields CDR1 SGHTA and CDR2 FQGTGA. This CDR3 is built from 16 residues. V was clipped by 5 bases and J by 2 bases, with 13 bases between them.

By frequency in the sample, this clonotype is medium-sized. The chain employs TRBV19 and TRBJ2-7, with D possibly being TRBD2 (6 bases). This CDR3 contains 13 residues. Trimming pared 8 bases from V and 4 bases from J, leaving 15 bases between. Germline V gives CDR1 LNHDA, CDR2 SQIVND (reference sequence). The CDR3 sequence: CASAPGTPYEQYF. In nucleotides, the CDR3 is TGTGCCAGTGCCCCAGGGACTCCTTACGAGCAGTACTTC.

Many counts were recorded for this clonotype. The rearrangement uses TRBV12-3 or TRBV12-4 and TRBJ1-1; no definite D call. The CDR3 length is 11 residues. The V gene lost 4 bases and the J gene lost 9 bases, with 9 bases spanning the gap. CDR3 DNA sequence: TGTGCCAGCAGTTCCGGTTTCAAAGCTTTCTTT. Protein sequence: CASSSGFKAFF.

At least ten counts were recorded for this clonotype. The V gene is TRBV7-2, the J gene TRBJ1-1; no firm D call. Between the trimmed V and J ends, which lost 3 bases and 3 bases, there was a span of 14 bases. CDR1 is SGHTA and CDR2 is FQGNSA in the germline V gene. The CDR3 runs 15 residues. The DNA of the CDR3 is TGTGCCAGCAGCTTTGCTACAGTCCCTTACACTGAAGCTTTCTTT. Its translation: CASSFATVPYTEAFF.

The V and J genes are TRBV3-2 and TRBJ2-2; the table gives TRBD1 as D, unverified against the DNA. TRBV3-2 is reported as a pseudogene. The CDR3 length is 19 residues. The CDR3 sequence is CASSQDGWGMTDYTGELFF. The CDR3 DNA reads TGTGCCAGCAGCCAAGATGGATGGGGCATGACTGACTACACCGGGGAGCTGTTTTTT.

Worth noting for this clonotype: One end of the junction is discordant with germline, which a read error may explain. The chain uses TRBV6-1 and TRBJ2-7, with a tentative D call TRBD2 (5 bases). Germline lookup yields CDR1 MNHNS and CDR2 SASEGT. This CDR3 has 12 amino acids. In nucleotides, the CDR3 is TGTGCCAGCAATGAAGTGAGGACGGGACAGTACTTC. As protein: CASNEVRTGQYF.

The J gene is TRBJ2-1, the V gene TRBV24-1, with TRBD2 matching 13 bases. The germline gives CDR1 KGHDR, CDR2 SFDVKD. This CDR3 comprises 13 residues. V lost 12 bases and J lost 7; bases outside the gene matches: 5. The CDR3 spells CASGTSGENEQFF. CDR3 DNA sequence: TGTGCCTCCGGGACTAGCGGGGAGAATGAGCAGTTCTTC.

The J gene is TRBJ2-2, the V gene TRBV5-1; D tentatively fits TRBD1 or TRBD2 (6 bases each). V was cut by 5 bases and J by 4 bases, with 15 bases left in between. CDR3 length equals 15 residues. Germline V lookup: CDR1 SGHRS, CDR2 YFSETQ. The CDR3: CASRPLQGGTGELFF. The CDR3, as DNA: TGCGCCAGCAGACCACTACAGGGAGGCACCGGGGAGCTGTTTTTT. Full variable domain (missing parts from reference TRBV5-1 and TRBJ2-2): KAGVTQTPRYLIKTRGQQVTLSCSPISGHRSVSWYQQTPGQGLQFLFEYFSETQRNKGNFPGRFSGRQFSNSRSEMNVSTLELGDSALYLCASRPLQGGTGELFFGEGSRLTVL.

The rearrangement joins TRBV11-3 to TRBJ2-1; perhaps D is TRBD1 or TRBD2 (5 bases each). The germline V gene has CDR1 SGHNT and CDR2 YENEEA. CDR3 length: 16 residues. V was trimmed by 5 bases and J by 9 bases, leaving 23 bases between them. The CDR3 spells CASSLGDRGPTGEQFF. DNA for the CDR3: TGTGCCAGCAGCCTAGGGGATAGAGGGCCCACGGGTGAGCAGTTCTTC.

A remark on this clonotype: An end of the junction differs from the germline gene, which may be a read error. The CDR3 nucleotides are TGTGCCAGCAGCTTAATCCCGGGACTAAGCACGGATACGCAGTATTTT. Translated: CASSLIPGLSTDTQYF. The J gene is TRBJ2-3, the V gene TRBV7-9; 7 nucleotides align to TRBD2. The CDR3 consists of 16 residues. Per germline, CDR1 SEHNR and CDR2 FQNEAQ (reference sequence).

The rearrangement links TRBV19 to TRBJ1-2; TRBD1 aligns across 10 bases. The CDR3 has 13 amino acids. After removal of 6 bases from V and 13 bases from J, the junction contained 11 bases not matched to a gene. Germline V lookup: CDR1 LNHDA, CDR2 SQIVND (reference sequence). For the CDR3, the DNA is TGTGCCAGTAGCGACAGGGGGCGAGCGGCCAGCACCTTC. Amino acid sequence: CASSDRGRAASTF.

This clonotype has ten or more counts. The chain recombines TRBV27 with TRBJ1-5; maybe TRBD1 (5 bases). CDR1 is MNHEY, CDR2 SMNVEV, per germline (reference sequence). With 2 bases removed from V and 10 bases from J, the gap between germline ends came to 15 bases. The CDR3 loop spans 14 amino acids. The CDR3 protein is CASSLRGDSSPQHF. For the CDR3, the DNA is TGTGCCAGCAGTTTAAGAGGGGACTCGAGTCCCCAGCATTTT.

This clonotype appeared many times. The chain uses TRBV7-2 and TRBJ1-3; TRBD1 matches 8 bases. Losses at the gene ends were 4 bases for V and 5 bases for J; bases not matched to a gene: 16. The CDR3 has 18 amino acids. Germline V gene data show CDR1 as SGHTA and CDR2 as FQGNSA. CDR3 loop: CASSSEGTGTGSRNTIYF. For the CDR3, the DNA is TGTGCCAGCAGCTCAGAAGGAACCGGGACAGGTTCCCGAAACACCATATATTTT.

V gene TRBV7-9 combines with J gene TRBJ2-7; TRBD2 might be the D (6 bases). The CDR3 runs 16 residues. The V gene lost 5 bases and the J gene lost 2 bases, with 19 bases spanning the gap. In germline, CDR1 is SEHNR, CDR2 FQNEAQ (reference sequence). In DNA form, the CDR3 reads TGTGCCAGCAGCCGCCGAGGGACTGACATACCCTACGAGCAGTACTTC. Amino acids: CASSRRGTDIPYEQYF.

This clonotype showed up many times. This chain joins TRBV28 and TRBJ2-5; D is possibly TRBD1 (6 bases). The CDR3 loop spans 16 amino acids. Germline lookup yields CDR1 MDHEN and CDR2 SYDVKM. V lost 5 bases and J lost 5, with 21 bases in between. The CDR3 spells CASSANSRGLRETQYF. Here the CDR3 DNA reads TGTGCCAGCAGTGCAAACTCTAGGGGGTTAAGGGAGACCCAGTACTTC.

This clonotype was seen at least ten times. V is TRBV30 and J is TRBJ2-1, with TRBD2 identical over 12 bases. Germline CDR1 is GTSNPN and CDR2 is SVGIG (reference sequence). Unmatched junction bases numbered 13, after V lost 0 bases and J lost 4 bases. This CDR3 is built from 19 residues. CDR3 loop: CAWSVLPRGGLAGYNEQFF. The CDR3, as DNA: TGTGCCTGGAGTGTACTTCCGCGGGGCGGACTAGCGGGATACAATGAGCAGTTCTTC. Supplemented by reference TRBV30 and TRBJ2-1, the full variable domain reads SQTIHQWPATLVQPVGSPLSLECTVEGTSNPNLYWYRQAAGRGLQLLFYSVGIGQISSEVPQNLSASRPQDRQFILSSKKLLLSDSGFYLCAWSVLPRGGLAGYNEQFFGPGTRLTVL.

Notes on this clonotype: This probably arose from a read error, given a far larger clone one base away. This chain uses TRBV6-1 with TRBJ2-5; D is unresolved. The germline CDR1 and CDR2 sequences are MNHNS and SASEGT. This CDR3 region has 12 residues. V lost 5 bases, J lost 9 bases, and 13 bases lay in between. The CDR3 sequence: CASSPQWWAQYF. DNA of the CDR3: TGTGCCAGCAGTCCACAGTGGTGGGCCCAGTACTTC.

Relative to its sample, this clonotype is medium-sized. The CDR3 loop reads CASSLVAGELFF. The DNA of the CDR3 is TGCGCCAGCAGCTTGGTGGCTGGGGAGCTGTTTTTT. The V and J genes are TRBV5-1 and TRBJ2-2; D not resolved. The CDR3 totals 12 residues. Trimming pared 0 bases from V and 8 bases from J, leaving 5 bases between. In germline, CDR1 is SGHRS, CDR2 YFSETQ.

This clonotype was observed a few times. J is TRBJ1-2 and V is TRBV20-1, with 11 positions matching TRBD1. V lost 0 bases, J lost 7 bases, and 7 bases stayed unmatched. The CDR3 runs 15 residues. Per the germline V gene, CDR1 is DFQATT and CDR2 is SNEGSKA (reference sequence). The CDR3 loop reads CSARDHGTGGFGYTF. As DNA, the CDR3 is TGCAGTGCTAGAGATCACGGGACAGGGGGATTTGGCTACACCTTC.

This clonotype is judged medium-sized. The chain is built from TRBV6-1 and TRBJ1-6; TRBD1 matches at 9 bases. Per the germline V gene, CDR1 is MNHNS and CDR2 is SASEGT. With 11 bases clipped from V and 6 bases from J, the junction kept 5 bases outside the gene matches. The CDR3 runs 13 residues. This chain's CDR3 is CAGGQGSNSPLHF. For the CDR3, the DNA is TGTGCCGGGGGACAGGGCAGTAATTCACCCCTCCACTTT.

This clonotype is medium-sized by share. The CDR3 DNA reads TGTGCCAGCAGTTTTGTAGCGGGAGGCCAAGATACGCAGTATTTT. This translates into CASSFVAGGQDTQYF. The chain is built from TRBV12-3 or TRBV12-4 and TRBJ2-3, with 10 bases aligning to TRBD2. The trim removed 3 bases at V and 5 bases at J, leaving 5 bases unmatched. The CDR3 loop spans 15 amino acids.

Of note for this clonotype: This likely came from a read error, as a far larger clone is one base away. The chain uses TRBV7-9 and TRBJ2-2; 8 bases align to TRBD2. Germline CDR1 is SEHNR and CDR2 is FQNEAQ (reference sequence). The CDR3 covers 18 residues. The CDR3 DNA sequence: TGTGCCAGCAGATTAGTCCGGGTCGGGAGGGCCGAGACCGGGGAGCTGTTTTTT. It specifies CASRLVRVGRAETGELFF. The complete variable domain, with remaining parts taken from reference TRBV7-9 and TRBJ2-2, reads DTGVSQNPRHKITKRGQNVTFRCDPISEHNRLYWYRQTLGQGPEFLTYFQNEAQLEKSRLLSDRFSAERPKGSFSTLEIQRTEQGDSAMYLCASRLVRVGRAETGELFFGEGSRLTVL.

Worth noting for this clonotype: Relative to the germline gene, one junction end is altered; a read error may explain this. The CDR3 here is CASRRGRVPYEQYF. The CDR3 bases are TGCGCCAGCAGACGGGGGCGCGTCCCCTACGAGCAGTACTTC. The rearrangement uses TRBV6-2 or TRBV6-3 and TRBJ2-7; possibly TRBD1 or TRBD2 for D (6 bases each). Germline loops: CDR1 MNHEY, CDR2 SVGEGT. CDR3 length equals 14 residues.